This note documents a single TCR beta chain sequence. The germline V gene encodes CDR1 SGHDT and CDR2 YYEEEE. Trimming removed 4 bases at V and 0 bases at J, with 11 bases between. The CDR3 runs 14 residues. These data originate in a study of control samples from healthy donors and cancer patients. Sequencing was performed with immunoSEQ multiplex PCR; in TCRdb, only in-frame clones are kept and a portion is missing. The repertoire holds roughly 200,000 clones, 85% to 95% seen once, with about 1.6% in the top ten. The sequence derives from a man aged 50-59 years in good health. The sequenced sample consisted of blood. The chain is built from TRBV5-6 and TRBJ2-7, with D perhaps matching TRBD1 or TRBD2 (6 bases each). CDR3 sequence (DNA): TGTGCCAGCAGCCGGGGGCGAGGCTCCTACGAGCAGTACGTC. It codes for CASSRGRGSYEQYV.